This T cell receptor (beta chain) was observed in a study of T cells in Graves' hyperthyroidism and ophthalmopathy. Between the trimmed V and J ends, which lost 5 bases and 1 base, there was a span of 16 bases. CDR1 is SGHAT and CDR2 is FQNNGV in the germline V gene. The CDR3 covers 16 residues. Amplified TCR beta CDR3 regions came from RNA transcripts. The study used the HTBI primer set for a first-round RT-PCR of the TCR CDR3. TCRdb re-called the multiplex PCR reads with MiXCR, one entry per CDR3 protein. The sample includes 550,000 to 800,000 distinct CDR3 sequences, around a sixth seen only once; the top ten take 15% to 19%. Study-wide results and limits: Prediction of ophthalmopathy progression came a median around 6 months pre-onset.

This clonotype was picked up many times. Its specificity is unknown. Sequenced sample: blood. This clonotype was sampled from a man in his fifties with Graves' hyperthyroidism. The rearrangement joins TRBV11-2 to TRBJ2-3; tentative D call: TRBD1 (7 bases). The CDR3 loop is CASSDIPRGGTDTQYF. CDR3 DNA: TGTGCCAGCAGCGACATCCCCAGGGGGGGCACAGATACGCAGTATTTT.